This T cell receptor beta chain was retrieved from a study of beta chain features in type 1 diabetes. Across the whole study: Patients and healthy donors were similar in age, gender and cell yields. Study-wide results and limits: Reduced insertions and increased deletions marked VDJ junctions in type 1 diabetes patients. Type 1 diabetes patients had moderately but significantly shorter TCRB CDR3s in all four CD4+ subsets.

Since all of the isolated RNA was reverse transcribed, expressed TCRB transcripts were what got sequenced. The data were produced by immunoSEQ multiplex PCR, yet TCRdb's version contains in-frame clones alone and is incomplete. The table records 35,000 or so clones, 64% of them present only once. For this clone: What it recognizes is unknown.

This CDR3 has 14 amino acids. CDR1 and CDR2 from the germline V gene are SGHAT and FQNNGV. Trimming took 3 bases from V and 9 from J; bases not matched to a gene: 7. Purity above 95% was achieved in all sorted populations. Sequenced input: Tregs from blood. The chain joins TRBV11-2 to TRBJ2-3; 9 nucleotides line up with TRBD1. The sequence derives from a woman aged 25 to 39 in good health. The CDR3 protein is CASSLGTGPLTQYF. DNA of the CDR3: TGTGCCAGCAGCTTGGGGACAGGGCCGCTCACGCAGTATTTT.